Listed below are T cell receptor beta chains from one sample, sequenced in a study of cytomegalovirus exposure and HLA in healthy donors. Assay: immunoSEQ multiplex PCR; the TCRdb copy retains only in-frame clones and omits some. The table lists about 94,000 clones, less than 10% of them singletons. Material for sequencing was PBMCs. Receptors originate from a man in his fifties in good health and CMV-seronegative. The conserved cysteine and the conserved F or W are not part of the CDR3 here.

>TRBV9|TRBJ1-2
ASSSRTGVSYGYT
>TRBV19|TRBJ2-7
ASRKTGGSYEQY
>TRBV10-1|TRBJ2-2
ASSSPSGPTGELF
>TRBV7-8|TRBJ1-1
ASSLVRDRTNTEAF
>TRBV30|TRBJ1-2
AWSVGGRGYGYT
>TRBV11-2|TRBJ2-7
ASSYNMGSRSYEQY
>TRBV30|TRBJ1-3
ACGIGGALGNTIY
>TRBV27|TRBJ1-4
ASKVYGTTNEKLF
>TRBV7-9|TRBJ1-2
ASSFRAGENNYGYT
>TRBV28|TRBJ2-7
ASSSTTYEQY
>TRBV5-6|TRBJ1-4
ASSIYGQLNEKLF
>TRBV18|TRBJ1-1
ASSSTGGFAEAF
>TRBV2|TRBJ1-2
ASSLRVPDGYT
>TRBV7-9|TRBJ1-5
ASSLGGAGNQPQH
>TRBV30|TRBJ2-7
AWSGQGTYEQY
>TRBV5-4|TRBJ1-6
ASSLRMGANNSPLH
>TRBV6-5|TRBJ1-1
ASSYWQGAEAF
>TRBV5-4|-
ASSLGTSDYEQY
>TRBV19|TRBJ2-7
ASSDRSRASYEQY
>TRBV7-6|TRBJ2-1
ASSPWAGTLYNEQF
>TRBV6-6|TRBJ2-1
ASSPGWNNEQF
>TRBV30|TRBJ2-5
AWSPIPGTGSSQY
>TRBV20-1|TRBJ2-1
SARGDSTRF
>TRBV28|TRBJ2-3
ASSLGQGTDTQY
>TRBV28|TRBJ1-2
ASRAASGGYT
>TRBV5-1|TRBJ1-5
ASSTGLNQPQH
>TRBV29-1|TRBJ2-3
SVALDSDTQY
>TRBV10-3|-
AISVWLTRGPYSYEQY
>TRBV15|TRBJ1-6
ATSRDLGGGSPLH
>TRBV9|TRBJ2-3
ASSARQGTDTQY
>TRBV7-9|TRBJ1-1
ASSLAGTGGTEAF
>TRBV7-2|TRBJ2-7
ASALSPGAYEQY
>TRBV9|TRBJ1-4
ASSVAQGQGAGYEKLF
>TRBV7-3|TRBJ2-1
ASSLRGGEQF
>TRBV9|TRBJ1-2
ASSSGTGGNYGYT
>TRBV15|TRBJ2-6
ATSARRGANVLT
>TRBV7-9|TRBJ2-7
ASSPELAGANKQY
>TRBV28|TRBJ1-1
ASSSLYRGTEAF
>TRBV29-1|TRBJ2-5
SVVPGRAQETQY
>TRBV19|TRBJ1-2
ASTINPDRDYGYT
>TRBV19|TRBJ1-5
ASSLGGHSNQPQH
>TRBV29-1|TRBJ1-1
SVVDRGVEAF
>TRBV6-6|TRBJ2-1
ASSYFYREPPNEQF
>TRBV5-6|TRBJ1-1
ASSLGHSNTEAF
>TRBV29-1|TRBJ1-3
SVRTGSGNTIY
>TRBV10-1|TRBJ2-3
ASSDGGSADTQY
>TRBV29-1|TRBJ2-2
SVRQGPGELF
>TRBV30|TRBJ2-7
AWSVAGYTYEQY
>TRBV7-9|TRBJ1-1
ASSRAVIGGAGTEAF
>TRBV10-3|-
AAYREGVGEQY
>TRBV2|TRBJ2-5
ASSEVLSTQETQY